A selection of T cell receptor beta chains follows, all from one sample in a study of blood T cell repertoires in COVID-19. Sequencing was performed with immunoSEQ multiplex PCR; in TCRdb, only in-frame clones are kept and a portion is missing. The data hold some 110,000 clones, with less than 85% observed a single time. The sequencing sample was made of peripheral blood. The receptors come from a woman aged 60 to 75 with acute or convalescent COVID-19. Both conserved end residues are part of each CDR3. The D gene is left open where the match is weak. Clone size is stated in some rows and not others, as once, few, many or a class when expanded.

D gene	V gene	clone size	J gene	CDR3 protein	CDR3 DNA
TRBD2	TRBV6-1	NA	TRBJ2-1	CASSEARGTEQFF	TGTGCCAGCAGTGAAGCGCGGGGGACTGAGCAGTTCTTC
TRBD2	TRBV2	NA	TRBJ2-2	CASLIAGQTGELFF	TGTGCCAGCCTCATAGCGGGGCAAACCGGGGAGCTGTTTTTT
NA	TRBV5-5	NA	TRBJ2-1	CASSFGQIGNEQFF	TGTGCCAGCAGCTTTGGTCAAATCGGGAATGAGCAGTTCTTC
NA	TRBV19	NA	TRBJ1-5	CASSIIIRGSQPQHF	TGTGCCAGTAGTATAATTATCAGGGGTAGTCAGCCCCAGCATTTT
NA	TRBV29-1	NA	TRBJ1-4	CSAISNLPGRPNEKLFF	TGCAGCGCCATAAGCAACCTCCCAGGGCGCCCTAATGAAAAACTGTTTTTT
NA	TRBV6-1	NA	TRBJ1-4	CASSEANRDIYEKLFF	TGTGCCAGCAGTGAAGCGAACAGGGATATTTATGAAAAACTGTTTTTT
TRBD2	TRBV3-1/TRBV3-2	NA	TRBJ2-1	CASSQDPSRGGGVGQFF	TGTGCCAGCAGCCAAGATCCTTCGCGGGGGGGCGGTGTTGGGCAGTTCTTC
TRBD2	TRBV2	NA	TRBJ2-7	CASNPGLANEQYF	TGTGCCAGCAATCCGGGACTAGCGAATGAGCAGTACTTC
NA	TRBV18	NA	TRBJ1-2	CASSPSPEIYGYTF	TGTGCCAGCTCACCATCCCCCGAGATCTATGGCTACACCTTC
NA	TRBV19	NA	TRBJ1-1	CASSRDTGGTEAFF	TGTGCCAGTAGTAGGGACACCGGCGGGACTGAAGCTTTCTTT
TRBD1	TRBV19	NA	TRBJ1-2	CASHKRDRGGNYGYTF	TGTGCCAGTCATAAAAGGGACAGGGGGGGAAACTATGGCTACACCTTC
TRBD1	TRBV5-5	NA	TRBJ1-4	CASSLEQGSNEKLFF	TGTGCCAGCAGCTTGGAACAGGGGAGTAATGAAAAACTGTTTTTT
NA	TRBV5-5	NA	TRBJ1-2	CASLLRETNYGYTF	TGTGCCAGCCTTCTCCGGGAGACTAACTATGGCTACACCTTC
TRBD1	TRBV5-1	NA	TRBJ2-7	CASSLDRGANPYEQYF	TGCGCCAGCAGCTTGGACAGGGGTGCGAACCCCTACGAGCAGTACTTC
NA	TRBV7-3	NA	TRBJ1-1	CASSLQPGVEAFF	TGTGCCAGCAGCCTGCAGCCAGGGGTTGAAGCTTTCTTT
NA	TRBV24-1	NA	TRBJ2-2	CATSVSRGDTGELFF	TGTGCCACCAGTGTCAGCAGGGGGGACACCGGGGAGCTGTTTTTT
TRBD2	TRBV10-3	once	TRBJ2-3	CATLPAGGPTDTQYF	TGTGCCACCCTCCCAGCGGGAGGGCCGACAGATACGCAGTATTTT
NA	TRBV12-1	NA	TRBJ1-2	CASSCAQGGGGYTF	TGTGCCAGCAGCTGTGCACAGGGGGGCGGTGGCTACACCTTC
NA	TRBV19	once	TRBJ2-7	CASRQGYEQYF	TGTGCCAGTAGGCAGGGATACGAGCAGTACTTC
TRBD1	TRBV18	NA	TRBJ1-2	CASSPLPGGPLNYGYTF	TGTGCCAGCTCACCCCTCCCAGGGGGCCCTCTTAACTATGGCTACACCTTC
TRBD2	TRBV7-6	once	TRBJ2-5	CASSLGGSGGAQYF	TGTGCCAGCAGCTTAGGTGGTAGCGGGGGGGCCCAGTACTTC
TRBD1	TRBV19	NA	TRBJ1-1	CASRRDRVTEAFF	TGTGCCAGTAGACGGGACAGGGTGACTGAAGCTTTCTTT
NA	TRBV14	NA	TRBJ2-2	CASSQVLNTGELFF	TGTGCCAGCAGCCAAGTCCTGAACACCGGGGAGCTGTTTTTT
TRBD1	TRBV7-9	NA	TRBJ2-3	CASSNLGTASTDTQYF	TGTGCCAGCAGCAACCTCGGGACAGCTAGCACAGATACGCAGTATTTT
TRBD2	TRBV6-1	NA	TRBJ2-2	CASSEVVVGLTNTGELFF	TGTGCCAGCAGTGAAGTAGTCGTGGGACTAACGAACACCGGGGAGCTGTTTTTT
NA	TRBV20-1	NA	TRBJ2-7	CSALGAYEQYF	TGCAGTGCTCTCGGGGCCTACGAGCAGTACTTC
TRBD1	TRBV9	NA	TRBJ2-3	CASSVAIATGGITDTQYF	TGTGCCAGCAGCGTAGCTATAGCCACAGGGGGGATCACAGATACGCAGTATTTT
TRBD1	TRBV7-9	NA	TRBJ1-2	CASSSRDSLYRYTF	TGTGCCAGCAGCTCCCGGGACAGCCTTTATCGCTACACCTTC
NA	TRBV9	NA	TRBJ1-2	CASSVVAVSNYGYTF	TGTGCCAGCAGCGTAGTCGCAGTCTCAAACTATGGCTACACCTTC
TRBD1	TRBV27	NA	TRBJ1-2	CASSLRTGGANYGYTF	TGTGCCAGCAGTTTACGGACAGGGGGCGCAAACTATGGCTACACCTTC
TRBD1	TRBV10-3	NA	TRBJ1-6	CAISESAAGTGNSPLHF	TGTGCCATCAGTGAGTCAGCTGCCGGGACAGGGAATTCACCCCTCCACTTT
TRBD2	TRBV5-4	few	TRBJ2-7	CASSLDRTRSGEQYF	TGTGCCAGCAGCTTGGATAGGACTAGAAGTGGAGAGCAGTACTTC
TRBD2	TRBV4-1	many	TRBJ2-3	CASSHPSGGSTDTQYF	TGCGCCAGCAGCCACCCTAGCGGGGGGAGCACAGATACGCAGTATTTT
TRBD2	TRBV6-5	few	TRBJ2-1	CASSSGAGGYNEQFF	TGTGCCAGCAGCTCGGGGGCGGGAGGGTACAATGAGCAGTTCTTC
TRBD1	TRBV3-1/TRBV3-2	NA	TRBJ1-2	CASSNRDRVRYGYTF	TGTGCCAGCAGCAACCGGGACAGAGTACGGTATGGCTACACCTTC
NA	TRBV19	NA	TRBJ1-1	CASSISGLQNTEAFF	TGTGCCAGTAGTATATCCGGACTCCAGAACACTGAAGCTTTCTTT
TRBD1	TRBV19	few	TRBJ1-5	CASSIPGQGSNQPQHF	TGTGCCAGTAGTATACCGGGACAGGGGAGCAATCAGCCCCAGCATTTT
TRBD2	TRBV7-2	NA	TRBJ2-1	CASSLATGLSTYNEQFF	TGTGCCAGCAGCTTAGCGACGGGACTAAGTACCTACAATGAGCAGTTCTTC
TRBD2	TRBV4-1	NA	TRBJ2-7	CASSSTSGGPYEQYF	TGCGCCAGCAGCTCAACTAGCGGGGGACCCTACGAGCAGTACTTC
NA	TRBV7-8	NA	TRBJ1-6	CASSLVPGGSSYNSPLHF	TGTGCCAGCAGCTTAGTTCCGGGGGGTAGCTCCTATAATTCACCCCTCCACTTT
TRBD2	TRBV5-1	NA	TRBJ2-1	CASSLGAGVGNEQFF	TGCGCCAGCAGCTTGGGAGCGGGGGTGGGGAATGAGCAGTTCTTC
NA	TRBV30	once	TRBJ1-5	CAWSPTANQPQHF	TGTGCCTGGAGTCCGACAGCAAATCAGCCCCAGCATTTT
NA	TRBV18	NA	TRBJ1-5	CASSTGGVAQHF	TGTGCCAGCTCTACGGGGGGTGTAGCCCAGCATTTT
NA	TRBV6-4	NA	TRBJ1-5	CASSLDRNQPQHF	TGTGCCAGCAGCCTAGACAGAAATCAGCCCCAGCATTTT
TRBD2	TRBV5-4	many	TRBJ2-7	CASSPGGGPTNGEQYF	TGTGCCAGCAGCCCCGGGGGGGGCCCTACGAACGGCGAGCAGTACTTC
NA	TRBV9	NA	TRBJ1-6	CASSVDGSSYNSPLHF	TGTGCCAGCAGCGTAGATGGGAGCTCCTATAATTCACCCCTCCACTTT
TRBD2	TRBV10-3	NA	TRBJ2-3	CAIKAGEAADTQYF	TGTGCCATCAAAGCGGGAGAAGCGGCAGATACGCAGTATTTT
TRBD1	TRBV18	NA	TRBJ1-2	CASSRQGRSLGYGYTF	TGTGCCAGCTCACGACAGGGAAGGTCTTTAGGGTATGGCTACACCTTC
NA	TRBV2	few	TRBJ2-5	CASGFAGAQETQYF	TGTGCCAGCGGTTTTGCAGGGGCCCAAGAGACCCAGTACTTC